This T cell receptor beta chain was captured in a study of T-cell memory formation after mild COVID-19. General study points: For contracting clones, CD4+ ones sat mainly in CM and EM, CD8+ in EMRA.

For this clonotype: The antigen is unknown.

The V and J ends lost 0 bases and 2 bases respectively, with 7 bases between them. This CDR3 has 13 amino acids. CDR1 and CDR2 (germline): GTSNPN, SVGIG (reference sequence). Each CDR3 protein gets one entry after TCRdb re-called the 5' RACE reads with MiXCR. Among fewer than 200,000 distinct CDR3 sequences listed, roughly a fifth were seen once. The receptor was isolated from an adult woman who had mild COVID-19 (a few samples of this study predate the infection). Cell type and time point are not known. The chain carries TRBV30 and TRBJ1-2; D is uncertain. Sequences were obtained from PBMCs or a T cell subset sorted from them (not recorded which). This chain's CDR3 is CAWSVDENYGYTF. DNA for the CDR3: TGTGCCTGGAGTGTTGACGAGAACTATGGCTACACCTTC. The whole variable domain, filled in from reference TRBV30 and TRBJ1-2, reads SQTIHQWPATLVQPVGSPLSLECTVEGTSNPNLYWYRQAAGRGLQLLFYSVGIGQISSEVPQNLSASRPQDRQFILSSKKLLLSDSGFYLCAWSVDENYGYTFGSGTRLTVV.